The 2 T cell receptor beta chains below were found in one sample sequenced in a study of cytomegalovirus exposure and HLA in healthy donors. Primers for the PCR totalled 60 Vbeta and 13 Jbeta. The assay was immunoSEQ multiplex PCR, and TCRdb's table has in-frame clones only and misses some. The sample carries about 110,000 clones, approximately 79% recorded once. The sequenced sample was PBMCs. The receptors derive from a man between 60 and 70 years old in good health and CMV-seronegative.

This chain uses TRBV2 with TRBJ1-4; TRBD1 matches 9 bases. The V gene's germline CDR1 is SNHLY and CDR2 FYNNEI. With V trimmed by 6 bases and J by 6 bases, 5 bases remained unmatched. This CDR3 is 14 amino acids long. The CDR3 DNA reads TGTGCCAGCAGCGAACAGGGGGCGGATGAAAAACTGTTTTTT. It codes for CASSEQGADEKLFF.

This clone is a singleton in its sample. The chain carries TRBV5-5 and TRBJ2-5; D perhaps matches TRBD1 (6 bases). V was trimmed by 4 bases and J by 0 bases, leaving 10 bases between them. Germline V lookup: CDR1 SGHKS, CDR2 YYEKEE (reference sequence). There are 14 residues in the CDR3. In DNA, the CDR3 is TGTGCCAGCAGCCCGAGACAGGACCAAGAGACCCAGTACTTC. Its translation: CASSPRQDQETQYF.